Listed here is a single TCR beta chain. Other DNA sequences in this sample translate to the same CDR3. The sample comes from a study of blood T cell repertoires in COVID-19. On the study more broadly: The United States, Italy and Spain were the sources of the acute and convalescent COVID-19 samples. From T cells, B-cell-depleted T cells, or PBMCs came the material, which was cDNA or gDNA.

The germline gives CDR1 LNHDA, CDR2 SQIVND (reference sequence). V was shortened by 3 bases and J by 3 bases, with 10 bases between the two germline ends. The CDR3 consists of 14 residues. In the original analysis: Counts of nucleated cells, estimated from reference gene primer amplification, were obtained. Clones were sequenced by immunoSEQ multiplex PCR, and TCRdb holds only the in-frame ones, with some missing. V and J calls and clone size are as listed in that table; D and trimming were resolved from the DNA. There are approximately 200,000 clones in the sample; approximately 87% occur only once, and 6.2% lies in the top ten.

This rearrangement joins TRBV19 to TRBJ2-3; D possibly corresponds to TRBD1 (5 bases). The receptor was isolated from a man in his sixties who had recovered from COVID-19. The specimen was peripheral blood. The CDR3 DNA reads TGTGCCAGTAGTATCGGACAAGGGACAGATACGCAGTATTTT. Translation: CASSIGQGTDTQYF.